This section outlines one T cell receptor beta chain sequence together with its context. The antigen is not known. This CDR3 is also generated by other DNA sequences in the sample. The data derive from a study of T cells in localized non-small cell lung cancer. General observations from the study: Elevated blood T cell density was associated with longer overall survival. Appearance in adjacent lung was seen for a median roughly 50 of the top 100 tumor clones. Tumor trailed uninvolved adjacent lung in T cell clonality, which peaked there.

Profiled with immunoSEQ multiplex PCR; TCRdb holds only in-frame clones, not every one. The sample has 75,000 to 80,000 clones; 85% to 90% are singletons. Germline-derived CDR1 and CDR2 are MNHNS and SASEGT. The CDR3 covers 12 residues. Trimming took 5 bases from V and 3 from J, leaving 6 bases between them. The source of this sequence is a woman aged 40 to 75 with stage I squamous cell lung carcinoma. This specimen consisted of peripheral blood, obtained before any cancer treatment. The chain links TRBV6-1 to TRBJ2-3; D may be TRBD1 or TRBD2 (5 bases each). The CDR3 loop reads CASSWGTDTQYF. The CDR3 region has the DNA TGTGCCAGCAGTTGGGGGACAGATACGCAGTATTTT.